The clone carrying this T cell receptor beta chain was recorded a few times. Libraries were prepared by immunoSEQ multiplex PCR; TCRdb keeps only in-frame clonotypes and omits some of them. The sample consists of around 11,000 clones, 55% to 70% of them appearing once. The record originates from a study of sequential checkpoint blockade in melanoma. On the study more broadly: Arm A got nivolumab then ipilimumab; arm B the reverse, 1:1. Each arm's sequence ended with maintenance nivolumab.

Treatment defined: randomized to nivolumab then ipilimumab (arm A) or the reverse (arm B). Live CD3+CD8+ CD19− CD56− cells were sorted from PBMCs. The clonotype was recovered from a human donor with melanoma. The sample consisted of CD8+ T cells sorted from blood (inferred from file names), taken from a patient given nivolumab and ipilimumab in sequence.

In DNA form, the CDR3 reads TGTGCCAGCAGCCCTACACAGACCTACGAGCAGTACTTC. Translation: CASSPTQTYEQYF. The chain uses TRBV7-9 and TRBJ2-7; D unresolved. Germline CDR1 is SEHNR and CDR2 is FQNEAQ (reference sequence). Trimming stripped 5 bases from V and 2 bases from J, with 10 bases between. The CDR3 covers 13 residues. The full variable domain, rest sourced from reference TRBV7-9 and TRBJ2-7, is DTGVSQNPRHKITKRGQNVTFRCDPISEHNRLYWYRQTLGQGPEFLTYFQNEAQLEKSRLLSDRFSAERPKGSFSTLEIQRTEQGDSAMYLCASSPTQTYEQYFGPGTRLTVT.